This section outlines one T cell receptor (beta chain) sequence together with its context. TCRdb keeps only in-frame clones here, not all; method: immunoSEQ multiplex PCR. The table includes about 42,000 clones, roughly 80% detected once. Germline values: CDR1 SGHRS, CDR2 YFSETQ. V lost 2 bases, J lost 3 bases, and 15 bases lay in between. CDR3 length: 15 amino acids. This specimen belongs to a study of preoperative IRX-2 immunotherapy in early breast cancer. Regarding treatment: preoperative locoregional IRX-2 cytokine immunotherapy. Samples came from a phase Ib trial of preoperative locoregional IRX-2 cytokine immunotherapy.

The rearrangement joins TRBV5-1 to TRBJ2-7; D perhaps matches TRBD1 (6 bases). This receptor was identified in a human donor with breast cancer. The sequencing here drew on tumor tissue, taken after IRX-2 immunotherapy. CDR3 DNA sequence: TGCGCCAGCAGCTTAGACCCGGGACAAATCTACGAGCAGTACTTC. It encodes CASSLDPGQIYEQYF.